This TCR beta chain was retrieved from a study of blood T cells in healthy people across ages. General observations from the study: Older individuals had lower TCR beta diversity per million T cells (the decline was roughly linear). The diversity estimates, figures obtained from one million T cells, were considered underestimates. Unknown donor CMV status possibly confounded expanded clonotype changes.

The CDR3 spans 10 residues. Germline CDR1 reads DFQATT; CDR2 reads SNEGSKA (reference sequence). The germline V and J ends were trimmed by 8 bases and 7 bases, with 9 bases remaining between them. Primed by a sample-barcoded 5' primer and a J-beta primer mix, a second PCR proceeded for roughly 7 to 11 cycles. Carrying 12 random nucleotides, a template-switch adaptor labeled each individual cDNA molecule. TCRdb passed the 5' RACE reads through MiXCR, listing each CDR3 protein once. Among around 1,600,000 distinct CDR3 sequences listed, about 45% were seen once. This clonotype has just a few counts. What it recognizes is unknown.

V and J are TRBV20-1 and TRBJ2-1; D uncertain. The receptor was derived from a woman aged 18-29 years in good health. The specimen was blood. CDR3 residues: CSQHRNEQFF. The CDR3 region has the DNA TGCAGTCAACACCGGAATGAGCAGTTCTTC.